Ten or more counts support the clone carrying this T cell receptor beta chain. This entry comes from a study of blood T cell repertoires in COVID-19. Across the study: Acute-phase and convalescent COVID-19 samples originated in the United States, Italy and Spain. The analysed material was cDNA or gDNA that came from T cells, B-cell-depleted T cells, or PBMCs.

In germline, CDR1 is SEHNR, CDR2 FQNEAQ (reference sequence). With 5 bases clipped from V and 4 bases from J, the junction kept 6 bases outside the gene matches. CDR3 length: 15 amino acids. Study processing details: Amplifying reference gene primers gave estimates of nucleated cell counts. Measured with immunoSEQ multiplex PCR; TCRdb has only the in-frame clones, and not every one. The V and J calls and clone size come from that table; D and trimming were worked out from the DNA. The data contain about 200,000 clones, roughly 80% of them singletons. Enrolment of Seattle patients took place during active infection, and they were followed longitudinally.

Sequencing input: peripheral blood. The TCR was taken from a woman of 80 years or more with COVID-19, enrolled during active disease. V usage is TRBV7-9 and J usage is TRBJ2-1, with 9 bases lining up with TRBD2. The DNA for the CDR3 is TGTGCCAGCAGCCAGGGGAGCGGGGGGTACAATGAGCAGTTCTTC. Protein: CASSQGSGGYNEQFF. Drawing the rest from reference TRBV7-9 and TRBJ2-1, the complete variable domain is DTGVSQNPRHKITKRGQNVTFRCDPISEHNRLYWYRQTLGQGPEFLTYFQNEAQLEKSRLLSDRFSAERPKGSFSTLEIQRTEQGDSAMYLCASSQGSGGYNEQFFGPGTRLTVL.